The rows below give T cell receptor beta chains drawn from one sample of a study of blood T cell repertoires in COVID-19. Assay: immunoSEQ multiplex PCR; the TCRdb copy retains only in-frame clones and omits some. The data hold just over 300,000 clones, with 75% to 90% observed a single time. Sequenced input: PBMCs or T cells enriched from blood (not recorded which). The receptors shown here come from a woman in her thirties or forties who had recovered from COVID-19. Both conserved end residues are part of each CDR3. A D gene is named only where the DNA matches it firmly. Clone size is shown for a subset of rows, as once, few, many or a class of expanded clone.

v_gene	j_gene	d_gene	abundance	CDR3nt	CDR3aa
TRBV18	TRBJ2-7	TRBD1	NA	TGTGCCAGCTCACCGGGACAGGGAGTTTTCGAGCAGTACTTC	CASSPGQGVFEQYF
TRBV4-3	TRBJ1-2	NA	once	TGCGCCAGCAGCCAAGATCAGGGTACTAACTATGGCTACACCTTC	CASSQDQGTNYGYTF
TRBV28	TRBJ1-2	TRBD1	NA	TGTGCCAGCACCCCAGGGGGACAGTCTATCTATGGCTACACCTTC	CASTPGGQSIYGYTF
TRBV7-9	TRBJ2-1	TRBD1	NA	TGTGCCAGCAGCTTAGATCCGACAGGGCAGTCGAACAGTGAGCAGTTCTTC	CASSLDPTGQSNSEQFF
TRBV7-9	TRBJ1-2	NA	once	TGTGCCAGCAGCTTAGCCGCAGACATCTATGGCTACACCTTC	CASSLAADIYGYTF
TRBV5-1	TRBJ1-1	NA	NA	TGCGCCAGCAGCTTAGACACCTGGAACACTGAAGCTTTCTTT	CASSLDTWNTEAFF
TRBV18	TRBJ1-5	NA	NA	TGTGCCAGCTCAGGGGGGGGCGGCAATCAGCCCCAGCATTTT	CASSGGGGNQPQHF
TRBV24-1	TRBJ2-5	TRBD1	NA	TGTGCCACCAGTGAGCAGACAGGGGGCGGTGAGACCCAGTACTTC	CATSEQTGGGETQYF
TRBV29-1	TRBJ2-1	NA	NA	TGCAGCGTTGGGCGGGACAATGAGCAGTTCTTC	CSVGRDNEQFF
TRBV18	TRBJ1-4	NA	NA	TGTGCCAGCTCACCAGGACAGTGGGATGAAAAACTGTTTTTT	CASSPGQWDEKLFF
TRBV6-5	TRBJ2-7	NA	NA	TGTGCCAGCAGTTCCGCGGGACCTTACGAGCAGTACTTC	CASSSAGPYEQYF
TRBV7-9	TRBJ1-6	TRBD1	once	TGTGCCAGCAGCCAGGGACAGGGTTATAATTCACCCCTCCACTTT	CASSQGQGYNSPLHF
TRBV6-2/TRBV6-3	TRBJ2-5	NA	many	TGTGCCAGCAGTTACATCGACCGGGGAGGTGAGGAGACCCAGTACTTC	CASSYIDRGGEETQYF
TRBV3-1/TRBV3-2	TRBJ2-5	NA	NA	TGTGCCAGCAGCCAATTCAGCGGCCTAGAGACCCAGTACTTC	CASSQFSGLETQYF
TRBV19	TRBJ1-3	TRBD1	NA	TGTGCCAGTAGTCCAAGACAGGGGCTAACTGGAAACACCATATATTTT	CASSPRQGLTGNTIYF
TRBV24-1	TRBJ1-2	NA	once	TGTGCCACCAGTGATTCTCCGGGACTCTATGGCTACACCTTC	CATSDSPGLYGYTF
TRBV12-5	TRBJ2-7	NA	NA	TGTGCTAGTGGTTTATCTCGGGACTGCCTCTCCTACGAGCAGTACTTC	CASGLSRDCLSYEQYF
TRBV30	TRBJ2-2	TRBD1	once	TGTGCCTGGACCCGACAGGGGAACACCGGGGAGCTGTTTTTT	CAWTRQGNTGELFF
TRBV2	TRBJ2-2	TRBD2	NA	TGTGCCACCGGAACGGGACTAGCGGGGGGAGTCGGGGAGCTGTTTTTT	CATGTGLAGGVGELFF
TRBV28	TRBJ2-5	TRBD1	NA	TGTGCCAGCCTGGGACAGGGTCGAGAGACCCAGTACTTC	CASLGQGRETQYF
TRBV30	TRBJ1-1	NA	NA	TGTGCCTGGACCCAGGGGCTGGACACTGAAGCTTTCTTT	CAWTQGLDTEAFF
TRBV6-1	TRBJ1-5	NA	NA	TGTGCCAGCAGCCAAACGGGGGGGCCCCAGCATTTT	CASSQTGGPQHF
TRBV9	TRBJ2-2	TRBD1	NA	TGTGCCAGCAGCTCCTCGACAGGGGTTACCGAGAACACCGGGGAGCTGTTTTTT	CASSSSTGVTENTGELFF
TRBV5-1	TRBJ1-1	NA	NA	TGCGCCAGCTCTATTCAGGGCGGGAACACTGAAGCTTTCTTT	CASSIQGGNTEAFF
TRBV24-1	TRBJ1-4	TRBD1	NA	TGTGCCACCAGTGAGACAGGGGAAAAACTGTTTTTT	CATSETGEKLFF
TRBV9	TRBJ1-2	NA	NA	TGTGCCAGCAGCGTAGGTGCGGGATATGGCTACACCTTC	CASSVGAGYGYTF